This T cell receptor beta chain is from a study of T cell responses to AZD1222 COVID-19 vaccine. TCRdb keeps only in-frame clones here, not all; method: immunoSEQ multiplex PCR. There are about 97,000 clones in the sample; about 88% occur only once, and less than 3.5% lies in the top ten. About this clone itself: Its antigen is still unknown.

Findings of the study overall: Only after the peak T cell response were repertoires sampled. Nearly half of the spike-specific TCRs reportedly recognize variant regions that carry no mutations.

The sample in question was peripheral blood, obtained on day 0 of AZD1222 vaccination. The receptor was isolated from an adult in good health.

The CDR3 region is CASRDPANYGYTF. The CDR3 region has the DNA TGTGCCTCCCGGGACCCAGCTAACTATGGCTACACCTTC. The chain carries TRBV30 and TRBJ1-2, with D possibly being TRBD1 (5 bases). Trimming removed 7 bases at V and 0 bases at J, with 12 bases between. Germline V lookup: CDR1 GTSNPN, CDR2 SVGIG (reference sequence). The length of the CDR3 is 13 residues.